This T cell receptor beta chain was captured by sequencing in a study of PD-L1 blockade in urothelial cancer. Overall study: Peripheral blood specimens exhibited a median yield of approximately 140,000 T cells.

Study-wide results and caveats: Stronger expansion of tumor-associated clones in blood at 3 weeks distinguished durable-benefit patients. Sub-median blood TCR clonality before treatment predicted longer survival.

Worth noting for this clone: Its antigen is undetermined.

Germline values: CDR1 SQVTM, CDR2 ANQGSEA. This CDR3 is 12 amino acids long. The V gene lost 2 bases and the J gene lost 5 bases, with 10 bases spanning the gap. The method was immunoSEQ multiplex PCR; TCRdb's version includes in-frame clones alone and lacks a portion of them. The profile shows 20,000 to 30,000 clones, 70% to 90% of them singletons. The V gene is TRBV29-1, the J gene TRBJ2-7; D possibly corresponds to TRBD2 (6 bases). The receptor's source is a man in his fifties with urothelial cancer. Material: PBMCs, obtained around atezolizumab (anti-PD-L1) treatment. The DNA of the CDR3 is TGCAGCGTTGAAATTGGAGGGAACGAGCAGTACTTC. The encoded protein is CSVEIGGNEQYF.